These 21 T cell receptor beta chains were sequenced from one sample in a study of OX40 agonist ivuxolimab in advanced cancers. TCRdb keeps only in-frame clones here, not all; method: immunoSEQ multiplex PCR. Counted here are 100,000 to 150,000 clones, around 90% occurring once; the ten biggest clones make up roughly 0.8%. The sample was CD4+ or CD8+ T cells sorted from blood, taken in a trial of the OX40 agonist ivuxolimab. The receptors come from an adult with an advanced solid tumor such as melanoma, head and neck, liver or kidney cancer.

The chain recombines TRBV30 with TRBJ2-1; D is perhaps TRBD2 (7 bases). Germline loops: CDR1 GTSNPN, CDR2 SVGIG (reference sequence). CDR3 size: 15 residues. The V end lost 5 bases, the J end lost 4 bases, and 18 bases lay between the germline ends. CDR3 nucleotide sequence: TGTGCCTGGTCTAAAGGGGGAGGGACTTACAATGAGCAGTTCTTC. Amino acid sequence: CAWSKGGGTYNEQFF.

The chain has TRBV28 and TRBJ1-1; a possible D gene is TRBD1 (5 bases). There are 13 residues in the CDR3. Trimming left V 7 bases short and J 10 bases short, with 19 bases between. CDR1 is MDHEN, CDR2 SYDVKM, per germline. Here the CDR3 reads CASTRTGGVGAFF. CDR3 bases: TGTGCCAGCACCCGAACGGGGGGGGTAGGAGCTTTCTTT.

In DNA, the CDR3 is TGTGCCAGCAGTTTACGGGGACTTGGGGGCAATGAGCAGTTCTTC. Its protein product is CASSLRGLGGNEQFF. The chain is built from TRBV28 and TRBJ2-1, with a tentative D call TRBD2 (6 bases). CDR1 is MDHEN and CDR2 is SYDVKM in the germline V gene. V was cut by 2 bases and J by 6 bases, with 14 bases left in between. The CDR3 runs 15 residues. Full variable domain (outside the CDR3, taken from reference TRBV28 and TRBJ2-1): DVKVTQSSRYLVKRTGEKVFLECVQDMDHENMFWYRQDPGLGLRLIYFSYDVKMKEKGDIPEGYSVSREKKERFSLILESASTNQTSMYLCASSLRGLGGNEQFFGPGTRLTVL.

The gene calls are TRBV9 and TRBJ2-1; 8 bases line up with TRBD1. V gave up 0 bases and J gave up 9 bases; unmatched junction bases: 2. Germline lookup yields CDR1 SGDLS and CDR2 YYNGEE. The CDR3 is 13 residues long. CDR3 in amino acids: CASSVVQGVEQFF. CDR3 bases: TGTGCCAGCAGCGTAGTACAGGGGGTTGAGCAGTTCTTC.

This chain uses TRBV10-3 with TRBJ2-7; 8 nucleotides line up with TRBD2. Germline assignment: CDR1 ENHRY and CDR2 SYGVKD. The CDR3 spans 14 residues. V was pared by 3 bases and J by 1 base, with 2 bases of the junction left unmatched. The chain's CDR3 is CAISDVAGSYEQYF. In DNA form, the CDR3 reads TGTGCCATCAGTGATGTAGCGGGATCCTACGAGCAGTACTTC.

This chain uses TRBV28 with TRBJ2-3, with no clear D. The CDR3 length is 15 residues. V dropped 7 bases and J dropped 3 bases, with 17 bases sitting between them. Germline V gene lookup returns CDR1 MDHEN and CDR2 SYDVKM. CDR3 sequence reads: CASTAIGRITDTQYF. CDR3 sequence (DNA): TGTGCCAGCACCGCAATCGGACGGATAACAGATACGCAGTATTTT.

This chain links TRBV11-3 with TRBJ1-1; no definite D call. The length of the CDR3 is 12 residues. Trimming removed 6 bases at V and 0 bases at J, with 5 bases between. Germline CDR1 SGHNT, CDR2 YENEEA. The CDR3 loop is CASRAVNTEAFF. CDR3 DNA sequence: TGTGCCAGCAGGGCAGTGAACACTGAAGCTTTCTTT.

The chain uses TRBV28 and TRBJ1-3; no reliable D call. Per the germline V gene, CDR1 is MDHEN and CDR2 is SYDVKM. This CDR3 spans 13 amino acids. With 5 bases removed from V and 2 bases from J, the gap between germline ends came to 7 bases. The CDR3 sequence is CASSGLTGNTIYF. CDR3 DNA sequence: TGTGCCAGCAGTGGTCTGACTGGAAACACCATATATTTT. The variable domain in full, completed from reference TRBV28 and TRBJ1-3, reads DVKVTQSSRYLVKRTGEKVFLECVQDMDHENMFWYRQDPGLGLRLIYFSYDVKMKEKGDIPEGYSVSREKKERFSLILESASTNQTSMYLCASSGLTGNTIYFGEGSWLTVV.

In this sample, this clone turned up a few times. The chain employs TRBV4-1 and TRBJ1-2; 8 bases align to TRBD1. This CDR3 contains 14 residues. The germline gives CDR1 MGHRA, CDR2 YSYEKL. The V segment lost 5 bases and the J segment 8 bases; nucleotides outside the gene matches: 10. The CDR3 nucleotides are TGCGCCAGCAGCACGTGGGGGACAGGATTAGGCTACACCTTC. Encoded protein: CASSTWGTGLGYTF.

This clone was detected a few times. The chain carries TRBV19 and TRBJ1-5; D perhaps matches TRBD1 (5 bases). Germline CDR1 is LNHDA and CDR2 is SQIVND (reference sequence). There are 13 residues in the CDR3. Trimming removed 5 bases from V and 6 bases from J, with 11 bases in between. The CDR3 spells CASSDRQGQPQHF. As DNA, the CDR3 is TGTGCCAGTAGTGATCGGCAGGGTCAGCCCCAGCATTTT.

The CDR3 coding sequence is TGTGCCAGCTCTTCGCCGGGACAGGGCCCAACTAATGAAAAACTGTTTTTT. Protein sequence: CASSSPGQGPTNEKLFF. V gene TRBV19 combines with J gene TRBJ1-4; 9 bases are shared with TRBD1. The CDR3 is 17 residues long. Trimming removed 9 bases from V and 0 bases from J; junction bases left unmatched: 11. The germline CDR1 and CDR2 sequences are LNHDA and SQIVND (reference sequence).

The rearrangement links TRBV29-1 to TRBJ1-2; 9 bases are shared with TRBD1. The junction had 12 bases not matched to a gene; V was cut back by 4 bases and J by 6 bases. CDR3 length: 15 residues. Germline V gene data show CDR1 as SQVTM and CDR2 as ANQGSEA. CDR3 in DNA: TGCAGCGTTGGGACCCAGACAGGGGGTTTGGATGGCTACACCTTC. Protein sequence: CSVGTQTGGLDGYTF.

The J gene is TRBJ2-4, the V gene TRBV6-5; TRBD2 aligns across 7 bases. The CDR3 is 14 amino acids. Per germline, CDR1 MNHEY and CDR2 SVGAGI. Unmatched junction bases numbered 1, after V lost 5 bases and J lost 0 bases. For the CDR3, the DNA is TGTGCCAGCAGTCGCGGGGGAGCCAAAAACATTCAGTACTTC. Its protein product is CASSRGGAKNIQYF.

This chain connects TRBV5-1 to TRBJ1-5; D is unresolved. Trimming left V 0 bases short and J 0 bases short, with 10 bases between. The CDR3 length is 16 residues. Looked up from germline, CDR1 is SGHRS and CDR2 is YFSETQ. In nucleotides, the CDR3 is TGCGCCAGCAGCTTGGCACCGACCGATAGCAATCAGCCCCAGCATTTT. Its protein is CASSLAPTDSNQPQHF.

The V call is TRBV28, the J call TRBJ1-1; no clear D. This CDR3 has 14 residues. Germline-derived CDR1 and CDR2 are MDHEN and SYDVKM. V lost 2 bases, J lost 3 bases, and 10 bases lay in between. The CDR3 DNA is TGTGCCAGCAGTTTAGGCTCTCCTGACACTGAAGCTTTCTTT. Its translation is CASSLGSPDTEAFF.

This chain joins TRBV6-5 and TRBJ1-1, with TRBD1 as a possible D gene (5 bases). CDR1 is MNHEY and CDR2 is SVGAGI in the germline V gene. V lost 5 bases and J 0 bases, leaving 10 bases between the germline ends. The CDR3 is made up of 14 amino acids. CDR3 amino acids: CASSIDSLNTEAFF. Written as DNA, the CDR3 is TGTGCCAGCAGTATTGACAGTTTGAACACTGAAGCTTTCTTT.

As concerns this clone: The same CDR3 can be traced to other DNA sequences in this sample. The chain couples TRBV7-6 to TRBJ2-5; no clear D gene. The V end was cut by 3 bases, the J end by 2 bases, with 4 bases between. Germline V lookup: CDR1 SGHVS, CDR2 FNYEAQ. The CDR3 totals 12 residues. This chain's CDR3 is CASSLGQETQYF. CDR3 bases: TGTGCCAGCAGCTTGGGGCAAGAGACCCAGTACTTC. The complete variable domain, with remaining parts taken from reference TRBV7-6 and TRBJ2-5, reads GAGVSQSPRYKVTKRGQDVALRCDPISGHVSLYWYRQALGQGPEFLTYFNYEAQQDKSGLPNDRFSAERPEGSISTLTIQRTEQRDSAMYRCASSLGQETQYFGPGTRLLVL.

The rearrangement joins TRBV5-1 to TRBJ2-3, with TRBD1 as a possible D gene (6 bases). V was cut by 0 bases and J by 2 bases, with 10 bases left in between. The CDR3 totals 15 residues. Germline V gene sequence: CDR1 SGHRS, CDR2 YFSETQ. DNA for the CDR3: TGCGCCAGCAGCTTGGGACAGGCGAACACAGATACGCAGTATTTT. It yields the protein CASSLGQANTDTQYF.

V gene TRBV5-1 combines with J gene TRBJ1-1, with 7 bases that match TRBD1. V gave up 3 bases and J gave up 6 bases; unmatched junction bases: 8. The CDR3 consists of 14 residues. The germline gives CDR1 SGHRS, CDR2 YFSETQ. CDR3 residues: CASSSTGDLAEAFF. CDR3 DNA: TGCGCCAGCAGCTCAACAGGGGATCTTGCTGAAGCTTTCTTT. Full variable domain (rest looked up from reference TRBV5-1 and TRBJ1-1): KAGVTQTPRYLIKTRGQQVTLSCSPISGHRSVSWYQQTPGQGLQFLFEYFSETQRNKGNFPGRFSGRQFSNSRSEMNVSTLELGDSALYLCASSSTGDLAEAFFGQGTRLTVV.

This rearrangement joins TRBV2 to TRBJ1-2; 7 bases map to TRBD1. The germline gives CDR1 SNHLY, CDR2 FYNNEI. The V and J ends lost 3 bases and 0 bases, in that order; junction bases with no gene match: 1. This CDR3 has 14 residues. In DNA form, the CDR3 reads TGTGCCAGCAGTGATCAGGGGGCTAACTATGGCTACACCTTC. Encoded protein: CASSDQGANYGYTF. The full variable domain, its missing parts supplied by reference TRBV2 and TRBJ1-2, is EPEVTQTPSHQVTQMGQEVILRCVPISNHLYFYWYRQILGQKVEFLVSFYNNEISEKSEIFDDQFSVERPDGSNFTLKIRSTKLEDSAMYFCASSDQGANYGYTFGSGTRLTVV.

This rearrangement joins TRBV7-3 to TRBJ1-1; D possibly corresponds to TRBD1 (6 bases). V lost 5 bases and J lost 0, with 10 bases in between. CDR1 is SGHTA, CDR2 FQGTGA, per germline. This CDR3 contains 14 residues. The CDR3 here is CASSQQGMNTEAFF. The DNA for the CDR3 is TGTGCCAGCAGCCAACAGGGCATGAACACTGAAGCTTTCTTT. The full variable domain, completed using reference TRBV7-3 and TRBJ1-1, is GAGVSQTPSNKVTEKGKYVELRCDPISGHTALYWYRQSLGQGPEFLIYFQGTGAADDSGLPNDRFFAVRPEGSVSTLKIQRTERGDSAVYLCASSQQGMNTEAFFGQGTRLTVV.